This note documents a single T cell receptor beta chain sequence. The target antigen is unknown. The CDR3 has 14 residues. Germline assignment: CDR1 SGHRS and CDR2 YFSETQ. With 4 bases removed from V and 3 bases from J, the gap between germline ends came to 14 bases. Built from TCR beta cDNA, the libraries had unique molecular identifiers in them. Out of about 0.9 to 11 million T cells, about 510,000 cDNA molecules were generated. TCRdb fed the PCR reads into MiXCR, producing one record per CDR3 protein. The sample has about 810,000 distinct CDR3 sequences; roughly half are singletons. These data originate in a study of post-analysis software for immune sequencing data. Findings and caveats of the study: Those with multiple sclerosis, the patient group, showed significantly lower normalized Chao1 diversity than controls. Roughly five TRBV segments appeared more often in patients than in controls, and TRBV5-6, TRBV5-1 and TRBV20-1 were among these.

This receptor was taken from a girl under 18 with multiple sclerosis. V is TRBV5-1 and J is TRBJ2-7; D is ambiguous. The sequenced material came from blood. This CDR3 reads CASSGAPRYYEQYF. The CDR3 DNA is TGCGCCAGCAGCGGAGCCCCAAGGTACTACGAGCAGTACTTC.